This passage covers 29 T cell receptor beta chains from one sample sequenced in a study of blood T cell repertoires in COVID-19. Produced via immunoSEQ multiplex PCR; TCRdb's table is partial and in-frame only. The data contain about 230,000 clones, approximately 82% of them singletons. What was sequenced was peripheral blood. The receptor set was obtained from a woman in her 70s with active or convalescent COVID-19.

The chain joins TRBV21-1 to TRBJ2-2; the table's D call of TRBD1 was not tested on the DNA. TRBV21-1 constitutes a pseudogene. This CDR3 contains 15 residues. CDR3 sequence: CASSVQGADTGELFF. In nucleotides, the CDR3 is TGTGCCAGCAGCGTGCAGGGGGCGGACACCGGGGAGCTGTTTTTT.

The chain uses TRBV13 and TRBJ2-1, with TRBD2 matching over 8 bases. CDR3 length: 14 residues. The junction had 0 bases not matched to a gene; V was cut back by 1 base and J by 4 bases. Germline CDR1 and CDR2: PRHDT and FYEKMQ (reference sequence). The CDR3 is CASSLASGYNEQFF. The CDR3 DNA is TGTGCCAGCAGCTTAGCTAGCGGGTACAATGAGCAGTTCTTC.

The chain recombines TRBV4-3 with TRBJ2-2, with D perhaps matching TRBD1 (6 bases). Trimming shortened V by 4 bases and J by 2 bases, and 14 bases separated the two germline ends. Germline assignment: CDR1 LGHNA and CDR2 YSLEER. This CDR3 is built from 16 residues. The DNA of the CDR3 is TGCGCCAGCAGCCCCCAGGGGCCGGACAACACCGGGGAGCTGTTTTTT. Translation gives CASSPQGPDNTGELFF.

The chain is built from TRBV7-2 and TRBJ2-7; D remains unclear. CDR3 length: 13 amino acids. The V and J ends lost 3 bases and 6 bases respectively, with 12 bases between them. Germline loops: CDR1 SGHTA, CDR2 FQGNSA. CDR3 DNA sequence: TGTGCCAGCAGCTTCACAGAAATGAGCGAGCAGTACTTC. As protein: CASSFTEMSEQYF.

The rearrangement links TRBV7-3 to TRBJ1-2; maybe TRBD1 (6 bases). This CDR3 region has 14 residues. V lost 0 bases, J lost 2 bases, and 7 bases lay in between. Germline assignment: CDR1 SGHTA and CDR2 FQGTGA. The CDR3 nucleotides read TGTGCCAGCAGCTTAACCGGACAGAACTATGGCTACACCTTC. The encoded protein is CASSLTGQNYGYTF.

V is TRBV19 and J is TRBJ1-4, with D hard to call. V was pared by 7 bases and J by 7 bases, with 19 bases between. The germline CDR1 and CDR2 sequences are LNHDA and SQIVND (reference sequence). The CDR3 sequence is 15 residues long. The chain's CDR3 is CASTAGGASGEKLFF. The CDR3 bases are TGTGCCAGTACGGCGGGCGGTGCTAGTGGTGAAAAACTGTTTTTT.

The genes are TRBV5-6 and TRBJ1-6, with D hard to call. Germline CDR1 and CDR2: SGHDT and YYEEEE. The CDR3 has 13 residues. V gave up 6 bases and J gave up 8 bases, with 12 bases separating them. The CDR3 nucleotides read TGTGCCAGCACGGGCGGCGGGGATTCACCCCTCCACTTT. It codes for CASTGGGDSPLHF.

This rearrangement joins TRBV2 to TRBJ1-5; TRBD1 matches 7 bases. The CDR3 contains 14 residues. Germline CDR1 and CDR2: SNHLY and FYNNEI. V shed 5 bases, J shed 4 bases, and the junction held 5 bases outside the gene matches. CDR3 in amino acids: CASSPGQPNQPQHF. DNA for the CDR3: TGTGCCAGCAGTCCGGGACAGCCTAATCAGCCCCAGCATTTT.

The chain is built from TRBV5-5 and TRBJ1-5, with a tentative D call TRBD1 (6 bases). There are 14 residues in the CDR3. In germline, CDR1 is SGHKS, CDR2 YYEKEE (reference sequence). The germline V and J ends were trimmed by 2 bases and 6 bases, with 12 bases remaining between them. CDR3 loop: CASSFVGAGQPQHF. CDR3 sequence (DNA): TGTGCCAGCAGCTTCGTGGGGGCTGGTCAGCCCCAGCATTTT. Drawing the rest from reference TRBV5-5 and TRBJ1-5, the complete variable domain is DAGVTQSPTHLIKTRGQQVTLRCSPISGHKSVSWYQQVLGQGPQFIFQYYEKEERGRGNFPDRFSARQFPNYSSELNVNALLLGDSALYLCASSFVGAGQPQHFGDGTRLSIL.

V is TRBV7-3 and J is TRBJ2-2, with 10 nucleotides matching TRBD1. CDR1 and CDR2 from the germline V gene are SGHTA and FQGTGA. V gave up 6 bases and J gave up 1 base; unmatched junction bases: 2. The CDR3 runs to 15 residues. The CDR3 bases are TGTGCCAGCAGGCGGACAGGGGGGAACACCGGGGAGCTGTTTTTT. Its protein is CASRRTGGNTGELFF.

This clone showed up just a few times. This chain links TRBV3-1 (or the pseudogene TRBV3-2) with TRBJ1-1; D call uncertain. Looked up from germline, CDR1 is LGHDT and CDR2 is YNNKEL (reference sequence). CDR3 size: 13 residues. V gave up 1 base and J gave up 7 bases, with 10 bases separating them. Here the CDR3 reads CASSQGGVIEAFF. DNA for the CDR3: TGTGCCAGCAGCCAAGGCGGTGTAATTGAAGCTTTCTTT.

The rearrangement links TRBV5-4 to TRBJ1-1; D unclear. Per the germline V gene, CDR1 is SGHNT and CDR2 is YYREEE (reference sequence). The V end lost 4 bases, the J end lost 7 bases, and 8 bases lay between the germline ends. The CDR3 has 11 amino acids. CDR3 loop: CASSVGYEAFF. The CDR3 DNA is TGTGCCAGCAGCGTCGGGTATGAAGCTTTCTTT.

V is TRBV2 and J is TRBJ2-7; 10 bases are a match to TRBD2. Unmatched junction bases numbered 5, after V lost 3 bases and J lost 3 bases. This CDR3 is built from 15 residues. Germline CDR1 and CDR2: SNHLY and FYNNEI. CDR3 residues: CASSDPSGSFYEQYF. CDR3 sequence (DNA): TGTGCCAGCAGTGATCCTAGCGGGAGTTTCTACGAGCAGTACTTC.

The V and J genes are TRBV6-5 and TRBJ1-6, with D possibly matching TRBD1 (5 bases). The V end was cut by 5 bases, the J end by 10 bases, with 18 bases between. Germline V CDR1 and CDR2: MNHEY, SVGAGI. The length of the CDR3 is 15 residues. CDR3 in amino acids: CASSPGGGVASPLHF. The CDR3 DNA is TGTGCCAGCAGTCCAGGTGGGGGGGTTGCATCACCCCTCCACTTT.

V is TRBV11-2 and J is TRBJ2-1; 7 bases map to TRBD2. V shed 5 bases, J shed 8 bases, and the junction held 6 bases outside the gene matches. There are 13 residues in the CDR3. Germline lookup yields CDR1 SGHAT and CDR2 FQNNGV. The CDR3 reads CASSPTSAHEQFF. CDR3 DNA sequence: TGTGCCAGCAGCCCCACTAGCGCACATGAGCAGTTCTTC.

The rearrangement links TRBV5-1 to TRBJ1-1; weak D call: TRBD1 (5 bases). V lost 1 base and J 6 bases, leaving 22 bases between the germline ends. In germline, CDR1 is SGHRS, CDR2 YFSETQ. There are 17 residues in the CDR3. The CDR3 region is CASSLWQGALPRAEAFF. In DNA, the CDR3 is TGCGCCAGCAGCTTGTGGCAGGGCGCGTTACCTCGGGCTGAAGCTTTCTTT.

The rearrangement links TRBV12-3 or TRBV12-4 to TRBJ1-2, with D possibly TRBD1 on 6 matching bases. The CDR3 covers 13 residues. Trimming removed 6 bases from V and 4 bases from J, with 12 bases in between. The CDR3 region has the DNA TGTGCCAGCAGGACCGGGACAATCTATGGCTACACCTTC. Translation gives CASRTGTIYGYTF.

The J gene is TRBJ1-6, the V gene TRBV5-4; 8 nucleotides agree with TRBD1. The CDR3 length is 16 residues. With V trimmed by 4 bases and J by 8 bases, 11 bases remained unmatched. Germline CDR1 and CDR2: SGHNT and YYREEE (reference sequence). The CDR3 DNA reads TGTGCCAGCAGCACGGGGCGGACAGGGAAAGATTCACCCCTCCACTTT. It specifies CASSTGRTGKDSPLHF.

The chain is built from TRBV20-1 and TRBJ1-1, with TRBD1 identical over 9 bases. Germline assignment: CDR1 DFQATT and CDR2 SNEGSKA (reference sequence). The CDR3 spans 17 residues. Trimming at V came to 3 bases and at J to 3 bases, leaving 14 bases not matched to a gene. CDR3 DNA: TGCAGTGCTAGTGGGGGACACAGGGGGCGAGCGGACACTGAAGCTTTCTTT. Amino acids: CSASGGHRGRADTEAFF.

The genes are TRBV27 and TRBJ2-7, with TRBD1 matching over 10 bases. V lost 8 bases and J lost 6; bases outside the gene matches: 13. Germline V gene data show CDR1 as MNHEY and CDR2 as SMNVEV (reference sequence). The CDR3 contains 15 residues. This CDR3 is CASGRSSGTGAEQYF. The CDR3 DNA is TGTGCCAGCGGCCGCAGTTCCGGGACAGGGGCCGAGCAGTACTTC.

The gene calls are TRBV29-1 and TRBJ2-1; D remains unclear. V was cut by 6 bases and J by 5 bases, with 11 bases left in between. CDR3 length equals 12 residues. Germline V lookup: CDR1 SQVTM, CDR2 ANQGSEA. The CDR3 DNA is TGCAGCGTCGTGACACGACACAATGAGCAGTTCTTC. This encodes CSVVTRHNEQFF.

Concerning this clone itself: At one end, the junction sequence differs from germline, possibly due to a read error. The chain carries TRBV19 and TRBJ2-1; tentative D call: TRBD2 (6 bases). This CDR3 contains 14 residues. Germline-derived CDR1 and CDR2 are LNHDA and SQIVND (reference sequence). The CDR3 sequence is CASSGGTPYNEQFF. As DNA, the CDR3 is TGTGCCAGTAGTGGCGGGACTCCCTATAATGAGCAGTTCTTC.

This chain links TRBV28 with TRBJ1-1; 8 nucleotides match TRBD1. This CDR3 is 16 amino acids long. Germline V gene sequence: CDR1 MDHEN, CDR2 SYDVKM. The V and J ends lost 1 base and 7 bases, in that order; junction bases with no gene match: 11. The CDR3 reads CASSLYWGRGRGEAFF. The CDR3 region has the DNA TGTGCCAGCAGTTTATACTGGGGCAGGGGGCGAGGTGAAGCTTTCTTT.

The chain links TRBV6-5 to TRBJ1-3; D gene uncertain. The CDR3 is made up of 12 amino acids. Trimming pared 7 bases from V and 4 bases from J, leaving 8 bases between. CDR1 is MNHEY and CDR2 is SVGAGI in the germline V gene. DNA for the CDR3: TGTGCCAGCACCGGGTGGGGAAACACCATATATTTT. The encoded protein is CASTGWGNTIYF.

The genes are TRBV27 and TRBJ1-2, with 8 bases identical to TRBD1. CDR1 MNHEY and CDR2 SMNVEV come from the germline V gene (reference sequence). This CDR3 spans 17 amino acids. V shed 0 bases and J 5 bases; nucleotides not matched to a gene: 11. This CDR3 is CASSLSSLWTGKYGYTF. CDR3 coding DNA: TGTGCCAGCAGTTTATCTTCGCTTTGGACAGGGAAATATGGCTACACCTTC.

The rearrangement joins TRBV12-3 or TRBV12-4 to TRBJ1-1, with D tentatively TRBD1 (6 bases). This CDR3 has 13 amino acids. V lost 6 bases and J lost 1, with 9 bases in between. This CDR3 is CASSPGQNTEAFF. The CDR3 region has the DNA TGTGCCAGCAGCCCGGGACAGAACACTGAAGCTTTCTTT.

This chain connects TRBV6-5 to TRBJ2-7; perhaps TRBD2 as D (6 bases). CDR1 and CDR2 from the germline V gene are MNHEY and SVGAGI. Trimming took 11 bases from V and 0 from J, leaving 17 bases between them. The CDR3 loop spans 14 amino acids. The CDR3 region is CAEQLADSSYEQYF. Written as DNA, the CDR3 is TGTGCCGAGCAGTTAGCGGACTCCTCCTACGAGCAGTACTTC.

This clone appeared a few times. This rearrangement joins TRBV18 to TRBJ1-1; TRBD1 matches 8 bases. The V gene end was trimmed by 5 bases and the J gene end by 5 bases; junction bases not matched to a gene: 10. In germline, CDR1 is KGHSH, CDR2 LQKENI. The CDR3 sequence is 15 residues long. The CDR3 protein is CASSATQGARTEAFF. The CDR3 DNA reads TGTGCCAGCTCAGCGACCCAGGGGGCGCGGACTGAAGCTTTCTTT.

V usage is TRBV5-8 and J usage is TRBJ2-7; D unclear. In germline, CDR1 is SGHTS, CDR2 YDEGEE. Between the trimmed V and J ends, which lost 7 bases and 1 base, there was a span of 6 bases. This CDR3 contains 11 residues. The CDR3 DNA follows: TGTGCCAGCGGGCAGTCCTACGAGCAGTACTTC. Translating it yields CASGQSYEQYF.